The next 3 T cell receptor beta chains were all read from a single sample in a study of cytomegalovirus exposure and HLA in healthy donors (TCRdb year 2017). The method behind the library was the immunoSEQ multiplex PCR assay. For the multiplex PCR, a mixture combining 60 forward primers for TCR Vbeta segments and 13 reverse primers for TCR Jbeta segments was used. The table comes from immuneACCESS by way of TCRdb, which keeps in-frame sequences with V and J called. Part of the clones is missing from these tables; in studies checked, under half for an unresolved V gene and the rest for unknown reasons. This sample has a few hundred thousand clones in its table, and approximately 81% of those were observed once. The biggest ten clones account for 7% to 9% of the sample. Specimen: PBMCs. All receptors come from a woman in her fifties or sixties in good health and CMV-seropositive.

This clone was observed a few times. V is TRBV25-1 and J is TRBJ1-1, with TRBD1 as a possible D gene (6 bases). This CDR3 has 12 amino acids. V was trimmed by 3 bases and J by 10 bases, leaving 12 bases between them. The V gene's germline CDR1 is MGHDK and CDR2 SYGVNS. For the CDR3, the DNA is TGTGCCAGCAGTGATTCCAGGACAGCAGCTTTCTTT. Translated, it gives CASSDSRTAAFF. The complete variable domain, with remaining parts taken from reference TRBV25-1 and TRBJ1-1, reads EADIYQTPRYLVIGTGKKITLECSQTMGHDKMYWYQQDPGMELHLIHYSYGVNSTEKGDLSSESTVSRIRTEHFPLTLESARPSHTSQYLCASSDSRTAAFFGQGTRLTVV.

V and J are TRBV7-9 and TRBJ2-5; D not certain. V was trimmed by 1 base and J by 5 bases, leaving 8 bases between them. The CDR3 loop spans 13 amino acids. Looked up from germline, CDR1 is SEHNR and CDR2 is FQNEAQ (reference sequence). Here the CDR3 DNA reads TGTGCCAGCAGCTTAGTTGCGGTGGAGACCCAGTACTTC. It translates to CASSLVAVETQYF. The complete variable domain, with remaining parts taken from reference TRBV7-9 and TRBJ2-5, reads DTGVSQNPRHKITKRGQNVTFRCDPISEHNRLYWYRQTLGQGPEFLTYFQNEAQLEKSRLLSDRFSAERPKGSFSTLEIQRTEQGDSAMYLCASSLVAVETQYFGPGTRLLVL.

This clone has only a few counts. One end of the junction varies from germline; a read error may be responsible. The rearrangement links TRBV7-7 to TRBJ2-1; no definite D call. This CDR3 spans 15 amino acids. Germline V gives CDR1 SSHAT, CDR2 FNYEAQ (reference sequence). The chain's CDR3 is CASSLRSGSESEQFF. The CDR3 DNA reads TGTGCTAGCAGCTTACGGTCTGGTTCTGAGAGTGAGCAGTTCTTC.